Each of the 22 T cell receptor beta chains below was sequenced from the same sample in a study of cytomegalovirus exposure and HLA in healthy donors. Here immunoSEQ multiplex PCR was the method, and the copy in TCRdb shows in-frame clones only, minus some. The table shows about 250,000 clones, with about 90% occurring only once. Sequencing was performed on PBMCs. These receptors originate from a man aged 18 to 35 in good health and CMV-seropositive.

The chain is built from TRBV4-2 and TRBJ1-5; D uncertain. Germline assignment: CDR1 LGHNA and CDR2 YNFKEQ. This CDR3 is built from 16 residues. V lost 1 base and J 5 bases, leaving 15 bases between the germline ends. CDR3 DNA sequence: TGTGCCAGCAGCCAAGTTCTGTCTTCTCCCGATCAGCCCCAGCATTTT. Its translation: CASSQVLSSPDQPQHF.

The V gene is TRBV6-5, the J gene TRBJ1-5; maybe TRBD1 (5 bases). V gave up 6 bases and J gave up 5 bases, with 14 bases separating them. This CDR3 is 14 amino acids long. Germline CDR1 and CDR2: MNHEY and SVGAGI. The CDR3 DNA reads as TGTGCCAGCAGCCTAGGGACCTCGGATCAGCCCCAGCATTTT. The encoded protein is CASSLGTSDQPQHF.

The chain uses TRBV6-5 and TRBJ2-7, with 7 bases fitting TRBD1. Trimming removed 6 bases from V and 0 bases from J; junction bases left unmatched: 8. Germline assignment: CDR1 MNHEY and CDR2 SVGAGI. This CDR3 comprises 15 residues. In DNA, the CDR3 is TGTGCCAGCAGATATCAGTGGGACAGCTCCTACGAGCAGTACTTC. Encoded protein: CASRYQWDSSYEQYF.

The rearrangement uses TRBV7-3 and TRBJ2-2, with D perhaps TRBD2 (6 bases). This CDR3 is 17 amino acids long. V lost 2 bases to trimming and J lost 3 bases, with 16 bases between them. Germline V CDR1 and CDR2: SGHTA, FQGTGA. Here the CDR3 DNA reads TGTGCCAGCAGCTTACTGGCGGGAAGAACGGACACCGGGGAGCTGTTTTTT. This gives the protein CASSLLAGRTDTGELFF.

The rearrangement links TRBV11-1 to TRBJ1-1; D is unclear. CDR1 is SGHAT, CDR2 FQDESV, per germline (reference sequence). The V gene lost 0 bases and the J gene lost 0 bases, with 8 bases spanning the gap. This CDR3 has 15 amino acids. CDR3 in DNA: TGTGCCAGCAGCTTAGCTTACGGATTGAACACTGAAGCTTTCTTT. Its protein product is CASSLAYGLNTEAFF. Supplemented by reference TRBV11-1 and TRBJ1-1, the full variable domain reads EAEVAQSPRYKITEKSQAVAFWCDPISGHATLYWYRQILGQGPELLVQFQDESVVDDSQLPKDRFSAERLKGVDSTLKIQPAELGDSAMYLCASSLAYGLNTEAFFGQGTRLTVV.

The genes are TRBV2 and TRBJ1-5; D ambiguous. CDR1 SNHLY and CDR2 FYNNEI come from the germline V gene. The CDR3 has 12 amino acids. The ends were cut back, 7 bases at V and 1 base at J, with 5 bases in the middle. CDR3: CASTGSNQPQHF. The CDR3, as DNA: TGTGCCAGCACTGGGAGCAATCAGCCCCAGCATTTT.

The chain joins TRBV2 to TRBJ2-1; 8 bases agree with TRBD2. The length of the CDR3 is 15 residues. In germline, CDR1 is SNHLY, CDR2 FYNNEI. The V segment lost 2 bases and the J segment 2 bases; nucleotides outside the gene matches: 2. CDR3 sequence (DNA): TGTGCCAGCAGTGAAAGACTAGCGCCCTACAATGAGCAGTTCTTC. Translated, it gives CASSERLAPYNEQFF.

The chain couples TRBV5-4 to TRBJ2-2; D possibly corresponds to TRBD1 (6 bases). There are 15 residues in the CDR3. The ends were cut back, 4 bases at V and 7 bases at J, with 17 bases in the middle. Germline lookup yields CDR1 SGHNT and CDR2 YYREEE (reference sequence). The CDR3 DNA sequence: TGTGCCAGCAGCCGTACTATTCAGGGGAGCGGGGAGCTGTTTTTT. Translating gives CASSRTIQGSGELFF.

The chain uses TRBV7-9 and TRBJ1-5, with a weak D call TRBD1 (5 bases). Trimming pared 1 base from V and 2 bases from J, leaving 12 bases between. The CDR3 has 16 amino acids. Germline CDR1 SEHNR, CDR2 FQNEAQ (reference sequence). The DNA of the CDR3 is TGTGCCAGCAGCTTAGGTTCTGGGGCCGGCAATCAGCCCCAGCATTTT. Residues: CASSLGSGAGNQPQHF.

There are a few counts of this clone. The chain uses TRBV2 and TRBJ2-3; D uncertain. V lost 4 bases and J lost 5, with 4 bases in between. CDR1 and CDR2 (germline): SNHLY, FYNNEI. The CDR3 spans 11 residues. The CDR3 is CASSAGDTQYF. CDR3 nucleotide sequence: TGTGCCAGCAGTGCAGGAGATACGCAGTATTTT.

V is TRBV7-6 and J is TRBJ2-7, with D uncertain. Germline V gene lookup returns CDR1 SGHVS and CDR2 FNYEAQ. CDR3 length: 16 residues. The germline V and J ends were trimmed by 4 bases and 2 bases, with 18 bases remaining between them. The CDR3 is CASSSVSLQSPYEQYF. For the CDR3, the DNA is TGTGCCAGCAGCTCCGTCTCTTTACAGAGCCCCTACGAGCAGTACTTC.

This chain links TRBV19 with TRBJ1-2; D uncertain. V lost 7 bases and J 2 bases, leaving 14 bases between the germline ends. The CDR3 loop spans 14 amino acids. CDR1 LNHDA and CDR2 SQIVND come from the germline V gene (reference sequence). The CDR3 DNA is TGTGCCAGTAAACCCCCCCACGAGAACTATGGCTACACCTTC. Amino acids: CASKPPHENYGYTF.

A single count supports this clone. This CDR3 reads CASSEETGIVYGYTF. The CDR3, as DNA: TGTGCCAGCAGTGAAGAAACCGGGATCGTCTATGGCTACACCTTC. The J gene is TRBJ1-2, the V gene TRBV2; D gene unclear. Trimming removed 1 base at V and 4 bases at J, with 13 bases between. This CDR3 spans 15 amino acids. From germline, CDR1 is SNHLY and CDR2 FYNNEI.

The gene calls are TRBV5-1 and TRBJ2-3; weak D call: TRBD1 (5 bases). Between the trimmed V and J ends, which lost 0 bases and 4 bases, there was a span of 6 bases. CDR3 length equals 13 residues. Germline V lookup: CDR1 SGHRS, CDR2 YFSETQ. The CDR3 protein is CASSLARADTQYF. CDR3 in DNA: TGCGCCAGCAGCTTGGCCAGGGCAGATACGCAGTATTTT.

The genes are TRBV4-3 and TRBJ2-3; D may correspond to TRBD1 or TRBD2 (5 bases each). Germline CDR1 and CDR2: LGHNA and YSLEER. The length of the CDR3 is 13 residues. The germline V and J ends were trimmed by 4 bases and 4 bases, with 9 bases remaining between them. The CDR3: CASSRLGADTQYF. CDR3 sequence (DNA): TGCGCCAGCAGCCGGCTGGGGGCAGATACGCAGTATTTT.

The chain recombines TRBV5-1 with TRBJ2-1; D possibly corresponds to TRBD1 (5 bases). CDR3 size: 17 residues. The germline V gene encodes CDR1 SGHRS and CDR2 YFSETQ. Trimming took off 3 bases at V and 0 bases at J, with 16 bases between the two ends. The CDR3: CASSSTPDSTSYNEQFF. Here the CDR3 DNA reads TGCGCCAGCAGCTCGACGCCTGACAGCACCTCCTACAATGAGCAGTTCTTC.

The chain carries TRBV7-2 and TRBJ2-1; 9 nucleotides match TRBD2. The CDR3 consists of 16 residues. The J segment lost 8 bases and the V segment lost 6 bases, leaving 14 bases of the junction unmatched. Germline V gene data show CDR1 as SGHTA and CDR2 as FQGNSA. As DNA, the CDR3 is TGTGCCAGCAGTCCTCTTGCGGGAGGGTCGGGGTATGAGCAGTTCTTC. It encodes CASSPLAGGSGYEQFF.

V is TRBV11-3 and J is TRBJ2-7, with 9 bases fitting TRBD1. The CDR3 length is 12 residues. Germline-derived CDR1 and CDR2 are SGHNT and YENEEA. V was clipped by 4 bases and J by 5 bases; unmatched bases: 0. CDR3 sequence reads: CASSYRGHEQYF. The DNA for the CDR3 is TGTGCCAGCAGCTACAGGGGGCACGAGCAGTACTTC.

The chain combines TRBV7-9 with TRBJ2-2, with D uncertain. Germline assignment: CDR1 SEHNR and CDR2 FQNEAQ (reference sequence). V shed 2 bases and J shed 1 base, with 8 bases lying between them. This CDR3 has 15 residues. For the CDR3, the DNA is TGTGCCAGCAGCTTATGGTCCAGGAACACCGGGGAGCTGTTTTTT. This sequence encodes CASSLWSRNTGELFF.

This clone was observed once. The rearrangement uses TRBV7-9 and TRBJ2-7; 13 nucleotides agree with TRBD2. V shed 3 bases and J 6 bases; nucleotides not matched to a gene: 11. The CDR3 covers 17 residues. Per germline, CDR1 SEHNR and CDR2 FQNEAQ (reference sequence). The CDR3 sequence is CASSFQVRTSGGFEQYF. In DNA form, the CDR3 reads TGTGCCAGCAGCTTCCAGGTTCGGACTAGCGGGGGTTTCGAGCAGTACTTC.

The chain joins TRBV6-5 to TRBJ1-2; D not resolved. Trimming removed 2 bases from V and 0 bases from J, with 7 bases in between. The germline gives CDR1 MNHEY, CDR2 SVGAGI. The CDR3 runs 14 residues. Here the CDR3 reads CASSYQESNYGYTF. CDR3 in DNA: TGTGCCAGCAGTTACCAGGAGTCTAACTATGGCTACACCTTC.

CDR3 in amino acids: CAIWDRSLYEQYF. In DNA, the CDR3 is TGTGCCATCTGGGACAGGTCATTATACGAGCAGTACTTC. This chain links TRBV6-1 with TRBJ2-7, with 8 bases lining up with TRBD1. Trimming cost V 10 bases and J 4 bases; bases outside gene matches: 9. Germline CDR1 MNHNS, CDR2 SASEGT. The CDR3 runs 13 residues.